The 15 T cell receptor beta chains below all came from one sample that was sequenced in a study of cytomegalovirus exposure and HLA in healthy donors. PCR primers comprised 60 Vbeta and 13 Jbeta primers. The method was immunoSEQ multiplex PCR; TCRdb's version includes in-frame clones alone and lacks a portion of them. The table shows roughly 40,000 clones, with roughly four fifths occurring only once. The specimen was PBMCs. The receptor set was obtained from a woman in her thirties or forties in good health and CMV-seronegative.

The V and J genes are TRBV18 and TRBJ1-1; D gene unclear. This CDR3 region has 13 residues. Germline loops: CDR1 KGHSH, CDR2 LQKENI. V was pared by 3 bases and J by 1 base, with 6 bases between. CDR3 loop: CASSPPGNTEAFF. The CDR3 bases are TGTGCCAGCTCACCGCCAGGGAACACTGAAGCTTTCTTT. The full variable domain, its missing parts supplied by reference TRBV18 and TRBJ1-1, is NAGVMQNPRHLVRRRGQEARLRCSPMKGHSHVYWYRQLPEEGLKFMVYLQKENIIDESGMPKERFSAEFPKEGPSILRIQQVVRGDSAAYFCASSPPGNTEAFFGQGTRLTVV.

The rearrangement links TRBV7-3 to TRBJ2-5; 10 nucleotides match TRBD2. CDR1 and CDR2 (germline): SGHTA, FQGTGA. This CDR3 spans 16 amino acids. V lost 0 bases, J lost 3 bases, and 4 bases stayed unmatched. This CDR3 is CASSLTASGGKETQYF. In nucleotides, the CDR3 is TGTGCCAGCAGCTTAACCGCTAGCGGGGGCAAAGAGACCCAGTACTTC.

About this clone itself: One end of the junction varies from germline; a read error may be responsible. This chain links TRBV14 with TRBJ2-2; no clear D gene. The CDR3 has 13 amino acids. Germline V CDR1 and CDR2: SGHDN, FVKESK. DNA for the CDR3: TGTGCCAGCAACCAAGCTAACACCGGGGAGCTGTTTTTT. It specifies CASNQANTGELFF. The whole variable domain, remainder taken from reference TRBV14 and TRBJ2-2, is EAGVTQFPSHSVIEKGQTVTLRCDPISGHDNLYWYRRVMGKEIKFLLHFVKESKQDESGMPNNRFLAERTGGTYSTLKVQPAELEDSGVYFCASNQANTGELFFGEGSRLTVL.

This chain links TRBV27 with TRBJ2-2; 7 bases map to TRBD2. V was pared by 5 bases and J by 8 bases, with 20 bases of the junction left unmatched. Germline values: CDR1 MNHEY, CDR2 SMNVEV (reference sequence). The CDR3 covers 18 residues. CDR3 nucleotide sequence: TGTGCCAGCAGTCTTACGGGGTTCGGGGGGTTTAGAACAGGGGAGCTGTTTTTT. Its translation is CASSLTGFGGFRTGELFF.

CDR3 amino acids: CASSLTGVSNQPQHF. CDR3 sequence (DNA): TGTGCCAGCAGCTTGACAGGGGTCTCCAATCAGCCCCAGCATTTT. This chain links TRBV7-9 with TRBJ1-5; 8 positions match TRBD1. Germline CDR1 is SEHNR and CDR2 is FQNEAQ (reference sequence). Unmatched junction bases numbered 4, after V lost 3 bases and J lost 3 bases. This CDR3 is 15 amino acids long.

CDR3 residues: CASSPLSGDYGYTF. CDR3 coding DNA: TGCGCCAGCAGCCCCCTGTCAGGGGACTATGGCTACACCTTC. The chain combines TRBV5-1 with TRBJ1-2, with a weak D call TRBD1 (6 bases). The CDR3 is 14 amino acids. The germline gives CDR1 SGHRS, CDR2 YFSETQ. V gave up 4 bases and J gave up 3 bases, with 13 bases separating them. Full variable domain (rest looked up from reference TRBV5-1 and TRBJ1-2): KAGVTQTPRYLIKTRGQQVTLSCSPISGHRSVSWYQQTPGQGLQFLFEYFSETQRNKGNFPGRFSGRQFSNSRSEMNVSTLELGDSALYLCASSPLSGDYGYTFGSGTRLTVV.

This rearrangement joins TRBV5-4 to TRBJ2-7; D may be TRBD1 (5 bases). CDR1 and CDR2 (germline): SGHNT, YYREEE (reference sequence). This CDR3 comprises 12 residues. V lost 4 bases, J lost 7 bases, and 12 bases lay in between. The CDR3 nucleotides are TGTGCCAGCAGCCTGGGGCCGCGGGAGCAGTACTTC. This codes for CASSLGPREQYF. The entire variable domain, with the rest obtained from reference TRBV5-4 and TRBJ2-7, is as follows: ETGVTQSPTHLIKTRGQQVTLRCSSQSGHNTVSWYQQALGQGPQFIFQYYREEENGRGNFPPRFSGLQFPNYSSELNVNALELDDSALYLCASSLGPREQYFGPGTRLTVT.

V gene TRBV9 combines with J gene TRBJ1-1; D ambiguous. V shed 3 bases and J shed 2 bases, with 11 bases lying between them. Germline values: CDR1 SGDLS, CDR2 YYNGEE. This CDR3 spans 14 amino acids. The CDR3 here is CASSAGLVNTEAFF. For the CDR3, the DNA is TGTGCCAGCAGCGCCGGACTGGTTAACACTGAAGCTTTCTTT. Using reference TRBV9 and TRBJ1-1 for the parts outside the CDR3, the full variable domain is DSGVTQTPKHLITATGQRVTLRCSPRSGDLSVYWYQQSLDQGLQFLIQYYNGEERAKGNILERFSAQQFPDLHSELNLSSLELGDSALYFCASSAGLVNTEAFFGQGTRLTVV.

Points on this clone: Relative to the germline gene, one junction end is altered; a read error may explain this. The rearrangement links TRBV9 to TRBJ1-1; no definite D call. Germline assignment: CDR1 SGDLS and CDR2 YYNGEE. The CDR3 consists of 13 residues. The CDR3 DNA reads as TGTGCCAGCAGCGTAGACTCGAACGCTGAAGCTTTCTTT. Its translation is CASSVDSNAEAFF.

This rearrangement joins TRBV6-5 to TRBJ2-7; TRBD1 aligns across 8 bases. The CDR3 sequence is 15 residues long. The germline V gene encodes CDR1 MNHEY and CDR2 SVGAGI. V trimming: 0 bases; J trimming: 6 bases; junction bases outside the gene matches: 7. In nucleotides, the CDR3 is TGTGCCAGCAGTTACTCCCCCTCAGGGGGCGGCGAGCAGTACGTC. Translation: CASSYSPSGGGEQYV.

This sequence joins TRBV19 and TRBJ1-2; D is uncertain. V gave up 4 bases and J gave up 8 bases, with 8 bases separating them. Germline CDR1 LNHDA, CDR2 SQIVND (reference sequence). This CDR3 has 11 amino acids. The CDR3, as DNA: TGTGCCAGTAGTAGAGAGCGGGGCTACACCTTC. This gives the protein CASSRERGYTF.

The genes are TRBV5-1 and TRBJ1-5; weak D call: TRBD1 (5 bases). CDR3 length: 15 residues. CDR1 and CDR2 (germline): SGHRS, YFSETQ. The V gene lost 0 bases and the J gene lost 7 bases, with 14 bases spanning the gap. This CDR3 reads CASSLAAGGGQPQHF. The CDR3 DNA reads TGCGCCAGCAGCTTGGCAGCGGGGGGTGGACAGCCCCAGCATTTT.

The chain uses TRBV2 and TRBJ2-7; a possible D gene is TRBD1 (6 bases). V was clipped by 6 bases and J by 5 bases, with 14 bases between them. Per the germline V gene, CDR1 is SNHLY and CDR2 is FYNNEI. The CDR3 covers 13 residues. The CDR3 DNA reads TGTGCCAGCAGCCTACAGGGTTTCCACGAGCAGTACTTC. Its protein product is CASSLQGFHEQYF.

This clone has a handful of counts. J is TRBJ2-7 and V is TRBV6-5; D is perhaps TRBD2 (7 bases). Germline lookup yields CDR1 MNHEY and CDR2 SVGAGI. This CDR3 has 14 amino acids. V lost 6 bases, J lost 3 bases, and 15 bases lay in between. CDR3 amino acids: CASRSGGPVYEQYF. CDR3 nucleotide sequence: TGTGCCAGCAGGTCGGGGGGCCCGGTCTACGAGCAGTACTTC.

The chain couples TRBV18 to TRBJ1-2, with 8 bases that match TRBD1. The V and J ends lost 5 bases and 0 bases, in that order; junction bases with no gene match: 5. The CDR3 has 15 residues. Germline V CDR1 and CDR2: KGHSH, LQKENI. Written as DNA, the CDR3 is TGTGCCAGCTCATCGACAGGGGCGACTAACTATGGCTACACCTTC. This translates into CASSSTGATNYGYTF.